This TCR beta chain was sequenced for a study of radiotherapy plus CTLA-4 blockade in lung cancer. At the level of the study: Objective responses occurred in 18% of patients; 25% to 35% had disease control.

Treatment of patients with chemo-refractory metastatic non-small-cell lung cancer consisted of focal radiation plus CTLA-4 blockade with ipilimumab. The repertoire was sequenced with immunoSEQ multiplex PCR; TCRdb's copy has only in-frame clones and lacks some. The sample has tens of thousands of clones, 78% seen once. The length of the CDR3 is 15 residues. V lost 1 base, J lost 8 bases, and 6 bases stayed unmatched. Germline values: CDR1 SGHTA, CDR2 FQGNSA. The source of this sequence is a human donor with non-small cell lung cancer who had a partial response to radiotherapy plus ipilimumab. Some clones in this sample may be carry-over from other donors' samples. The chain employs TRBV7-2 and TRBJ1-4, with 8 bases identical to TRBD1. The material was peripheral blood, obtained from a patient treated with radiotherapy plus ipilimumab. Written as DNA, the CDR3 is TGTGCCAGCAGCTTAGGCGCCAGGGGGCTCGAAAAACTGTTTTTT. It yields the protein CASSLGARGLEKLFF.